The 21 T cell receptor beta chains below come from one sample, sequenced in a study of shared clonotypes between healthy human individuals. Some clones are missing from TCRdb's copy, which holds only in-frame ones; the method was immunoSEQ multiplex PCR. The sample consists of approximately 2.4 million clones, 90% to 97% of them appearing once. The specimen sequenced was naive CD4+ T cells sorted from blood. The subset here: CD45RA+ positively selected. These TCRs come from a young man in good health.

J is TRBJ2-1 and V is TRBV10-3, with D perhaps TRBD1 (6 bases). The V end was cut by 0 bases, the J end by 5 bases, with 8 bases between. The CDR3 runs to 14 residues. Germline CDR1 is ENHRY and CDR2 is SYGVKD. The CDR3 DNA is TGTGCCATCAGTGAGTCCAGGGGCGACAATGAGCAGTTCTTC. Encoded protein: CAISESRGDNEQFF.

V gene TRBV10-3 combines with J gene TRBJ2-3; 7 bases are shared with TRBD1. The ends lost 6 bases at V and 1 base at J; junction bases unmatched: 10. Germline-derived CDR1 and CDR2 are ENHRY and SYGVKD. CDR3 size: 16 residues. The CDR3 sequence is CAISYQTGAGTDTQYF. For the CDR3, the DNA is TGTGCCATCAGCTACCAAACAGGGGCGGGCACAGATACGCAGTATTTT.

The chain is built from TRBV12-5 and TRBJ2-7; D is uncertain. Germline CDR1 reads LGHNT; CDR2 reads FRNRAP. V was clipped by 1 base and J by 4 bases, with 5 bases between them. This CDR3 contains 12 residues. CDR3 amino acids: CASGLARYEQYF. As DNA, the CDR3 is TGTGCTAGTGGTTTGGCTCGTTACGAGCAGTACTTC.

The chain links TRBV7-9 to TRBJ2-4, with D possibly being TRBD1 or TRBD2 (6 bases each). V was cut by 1 base and J by 1 base, with 17 bases left in between. Germline CDR1 SEHNR, CDR2 FQNEAQ (reference sequence). The CDR3 contains 18 residues. The CDR3 spells CASSLEGGAQGAKNIQYF. The CDR3 DNA reads TGTGCCAGCAGCTTAGAAGGCGGGGCTCAGGGGGCCAAAAACATTCAGTACTTC.

The V and J genes are TRBV30 and TRBJ1-5, with D tentatively TRBD1 (5 bases). The V end was cut by 3 bases, the J end by 9 bases, with 15 bases between. The germline CDR1 and CDR2 sequences are GTSNPN and SVGIG (reference sequence). The CDR3 has 13 residues. CDR3 DNA sequence: TGTGCCTGGAGAGTGCAGGGCGAGGGGCCCCAGCATTTT. Translated, it gives CAWRVQGEGPQHF. The full variable domain, completed using reference TRBV30 and TRBJ1-5, is SQTIHQWPATLVQPVGSPLSLECTVEGTSNPNLYWYRQAAGRGLQLLFYSVGIGQISSEVPQNLSASRPQDRQFILSSKKLLLSDSGFYLCAWRVQGEGPQHFGDGTRLSIL.

The chain links TRBV6-1 to TRBJ2-5; D gene ambiguous. Trimming removed 5 bases at V and 5 bases at J, with 18 bases between. The CDR3 loop spans 15 amino acids. The germline gives CDR1 MNHNS, CDR2 SASEGT. The CDR3 nucleotides read TGTGCCAGCAGTCCCTCCCTCCCCACGTTCGAGACCCAGTACTTC. It codes for CASSPSLPTFETQYF.

The rearrangement joins TRBV7-8 to TRBJ1-5; perhaps TRBD1 as D (5 bases). The V end lost 3 bases, the J end lost 5 bases, and 17 bases lay between the germline ends. Germline V gives CDR1 SGHVS, CDR2 FQNEAQ. The CDR3 has 16 residues. DNA for the CDR3: TGTGCCAGCAGCTTCGCGTGGGGGGGAGGCGATCAGCCCCAGCATTTT. Its protein is CASSFAWGGGDQPQHF.

This rearrangement joins TRBV5-8 to TRBJ2-2, with 8 bases matching TRBD1. The CDR3 spans 16 residues. Germline V gene lookup returns CDR1 SGHTS and CDR2 YDEGEE. Trimming took 4 bases from V and 1 from J; bases not matched to a gene: 6. The CDR3, as DNA: TGTGCCAGCAGCGCCTCCGGGACAGGGAACACCGGGGAGCTGTTTTTT. It translates to CASSASGTGNTGELFF.

The chain uses TRBV6-5 and TRBJ2-4; weak D call: TRBD1 (5 bases). The germline V gene has CDR1 MNHEY and CDR2 SVGAGI. V lost 6 bases and J 1 base, leaving 13 bases between the germline ends. The CDR3 loop spans 15 amino acids. This CDR3 reads CASSLGDKAKNIQYF. In nucleotides, the CDR3 is TGTGCCAGCAGCTTAGGGGATAAGGCCAAAAACATTCAGTACTTC.

The rearrangement joins TRBV6-1 to TRBJ1-5, with TRBD1 as a possible D gene (5 bases). V shed 2 bases and J shed 0 bases, with 14 bases lying between them. The CDR3 contains 17 residues. Looked up from germline, CDR1 is MNHNS and CDR2 is SASEGT. The CDR3 DNA sequence: TGTGCCAGCAGTGAAACCCTGACAGTAGGTAGCAATCAGCCCCAGCATTTT. Its protein is CASSETLTVGSNQPQHF.

This chain connects TRBV7-2 to TRBJ1-5; 8 positions agree with TRBD1. The germline V gene encodes CDR1 SGHTA and CDR2 FQGNSA. The CDR3 is 16 amino acids. V shed 4 bases, J shed 1 base, and the junction held 6 bases outside the gene matches. DNA for the CDR3: TGTGCCAGCAGCTCCACCCACAGGGGGAGCAATCAGCCCCAGCATTTT. This encodes CASSSTHRGSNQPQHF. Looking up the rest from reference TRBV7-2 and TRBJ1-5 gives the full variable domain: GAGVSQSPSNKVTEKGKDVELRCDPISGHTALYWYRQSLGQGLEFLIYFQGNSAPDKSGLPSDRFSAERTGGSVSTLTIQRTQQEDSAVYLCASSSTHRGSNQPQHFGDGTRLSIL.

The V call is TRBV5-1, the J call TRBJ1-1; D perhaps matches TRBD1 (5 bases). This CDR3 has 16 amino acids. Trimming cost V 3 bases and J 1 base, with 16 bases left between them. The germline gives CDR1 SGHRS, CDR2 YFSETQ. The DNA for the CDR3 is TGCGCCAGCAGCTGGACCCGGGGGGAGGAGAACACTGAAGCTTTCTTT. As protein: CASSWTRGEENTEAFF.

The chain employs TRBV18 and TRBJ1-6; D is possibly TRBD1 (6 bases). The germline V and J ends were trimmed by 4 bases and 7 bases, with 11 bases remaining between them. This CDR3 region has 14 residues. Per germline, CDR1 KGHSH and CDR2 LQKENI. The CDR3 region is CASSQQGLNSPLHF. The CDR3 DNA sequence: TGTGCCAGCTCACAGCAGGGGTTGAATTCACCCCTCCACTTT. Based on the CDR3 plus reference TRBV18 and TRBJ1-6, the full variable domain is NAGVMQNPRHLVRRRGQEARLRCSPMKGHSHVYWYRQLPEEGLKFMVYLQKENIIDESGMPKERFSAEFPKEGPSILRIQQVVRGDSAAYFCASSQQGLNSPLHFGNGTRLTVT.

Turning to this clone: Other DNA sequences in this sample translate to the same CDR3. The J gene is TRBJ2-7, the V gene TRBV30; D is possibly TRBD2 (5 bases). V lost 4 bases, J lost 2 bases, and 6 bases lay in between. The germline V gene has CDR1 GTSNPN and CDR2 SVGIG (reference sequence). CDR3 length equals 11 residues. The CDR3 nucleotides are TGTGCCTGGACCGGGGCCTACGAGCAGTACTTC. This encodes CAWTGAYEQYF.

The CDR3 is CASSERSRELFF. CDR3 nucleotide sequence: TGTGCCAGCAGCGAAAGGTCCAGGGAGCTGTTTTTT. The J gene is TRBJ2-2, the V gene TRBV7-2; D is ambiguous. Germline loops: CDR1 SGHTA, CDR2 FQGNSA. This CDR3 region has 12 residues. V lost 5 bases to trimming and J lost 9 bases, with 10 bases between them.

Note on this clone: The sample has other DNA sequences that encode this CDR3 too. The chain has TRBV25-1 and TRBJ1-2; the D gene is possibly TRBD1 (5 bases). Germline V CDR1 and CDR2: MGHDK, SYGVNS. The CDR3 extends over 14 amino acids. The V and J ends lost 3 bases and 4 bases respectively, with 12 bases between them. In DNA, the CDR3 is TGTGCCAGCAGTGACGGGGCCCCTTTCTATGGCTACACCTTC. Translated, it gives CASSDGAPFYGYTF.

This chain connects TRBV15 to TRBJ2-5; 8 bases line up with TRBD2. Germline loops: CDR1 LNHNV, CDR2 YYDKDF (reference sequence). This CDR3 comprises 14 residues. V lost 1 base, J lost 4 bases, and 2 bases stayed unmatched. This chain's CDR3 is CATSRAGGRETQYF. CDR3 DNA: TGTGCCACCAGCAGAGCGGGGGGGCGAGAGACCCAGTACTTC.

The chain is built from TRBV6-5 and TRBJ1-1; no firm D call. This CDR3 has 14 amino acids. V was clipped by 0 bases and J by 4 bases, with 9 bases between them. The germline V gene encodes CDR1 MNHEY and CDR2 SVGAGI. The DNA of the CDR3 is TGTGCCAGCAGTTACTCGCTCCCGGGCACTGAAGCTTTCTTT. Amino acids: CASSYSLPGTEAFF.

On this clone itself: This same CDR3 is encoded by further DNA sequences in the sample. This chain uses TRBV27 with TRBJ1-1; D possibly corresponds to TRBD1 (6 bases). From germline, CDR1 is MNHEY and CDR2 SMNVEV (reference sequence). V was trimmed by 3 bases and J by 4 bases, leaving 9 bases between them. The CDR3 is 13 amino acids. As DNA, the CDR3 is TGTGCCAGCAGTTTCAGGGGTGGCACTGAAGCTTTCTTT. This translates into CASSFRGGTEAFF.

The rearrangement links TRBV18 to TRBJ2-7; the D gene is possibly TRBD1 (6 bases). The CDR3 has 13 residues. CDR1 is KGHSH and CDR2 is LQKENI in the germline V gene. Deletions cut 6 bases from V and 6 bases from J, with 15 bases between. The CDR3 nucleotides read TGTGCCAGCTCCGACAGGTCGGGCCCCGAGCAGTACTTC. Its translation: CASSDRSGPEQYF.

This chain joins TRBV9 and TRBJ2-7; D is unclear. CDR3 length equals 15 residues. Germline V gene sequence: CDR1 SGDLS, CDR2 YYNGEE. V lost 2 bases, J lost 0 bases, and 12 bases lay in between. This CDR3 is CASSVDGQISYEQYF. CDR3 coding DNA: TGTGCCAGCAGCGTGGACGGCCAAATCTCCTACGAGCAGTACTTC.